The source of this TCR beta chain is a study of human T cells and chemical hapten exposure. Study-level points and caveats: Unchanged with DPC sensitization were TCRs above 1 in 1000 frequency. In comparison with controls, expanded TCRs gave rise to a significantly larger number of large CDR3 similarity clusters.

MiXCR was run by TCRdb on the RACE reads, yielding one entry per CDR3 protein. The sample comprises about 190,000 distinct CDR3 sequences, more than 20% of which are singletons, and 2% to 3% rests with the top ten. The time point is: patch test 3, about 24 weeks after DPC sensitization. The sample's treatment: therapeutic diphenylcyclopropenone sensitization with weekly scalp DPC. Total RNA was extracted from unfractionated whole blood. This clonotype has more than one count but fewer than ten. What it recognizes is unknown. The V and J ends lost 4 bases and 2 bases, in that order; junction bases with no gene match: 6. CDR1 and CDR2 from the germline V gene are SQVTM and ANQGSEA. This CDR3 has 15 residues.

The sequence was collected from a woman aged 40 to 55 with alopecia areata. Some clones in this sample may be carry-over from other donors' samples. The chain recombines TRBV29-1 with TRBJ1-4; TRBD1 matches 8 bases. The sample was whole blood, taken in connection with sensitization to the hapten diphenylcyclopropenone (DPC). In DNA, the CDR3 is TGCAGCGTTGCGACAGGGGATTCGACTAATGAAAAACTGTTTTTT. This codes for CSVATGDSTNEKLFF.